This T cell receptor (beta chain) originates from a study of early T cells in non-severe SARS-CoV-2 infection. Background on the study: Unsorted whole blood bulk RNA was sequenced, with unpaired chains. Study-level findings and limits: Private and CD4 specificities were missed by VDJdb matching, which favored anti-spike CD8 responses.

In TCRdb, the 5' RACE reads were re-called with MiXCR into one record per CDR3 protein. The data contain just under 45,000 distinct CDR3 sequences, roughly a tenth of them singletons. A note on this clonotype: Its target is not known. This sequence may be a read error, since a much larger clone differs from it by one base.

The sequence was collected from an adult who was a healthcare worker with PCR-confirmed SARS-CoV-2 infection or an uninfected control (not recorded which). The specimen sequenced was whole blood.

The CDR3 protein is CVSKEADQETQYF. As DNA, the CDR3 is TGTGTCAGCAAAGAAGCAGACCAAGAGACCCAGTACTTC. The chain combines TRBV7-9 with TRBJ2-5; D unresolved. This CDR3 has 13 residues. Germline loops: CDR1 SEHNR, CDR2 FQNEAQ (reference sequence).